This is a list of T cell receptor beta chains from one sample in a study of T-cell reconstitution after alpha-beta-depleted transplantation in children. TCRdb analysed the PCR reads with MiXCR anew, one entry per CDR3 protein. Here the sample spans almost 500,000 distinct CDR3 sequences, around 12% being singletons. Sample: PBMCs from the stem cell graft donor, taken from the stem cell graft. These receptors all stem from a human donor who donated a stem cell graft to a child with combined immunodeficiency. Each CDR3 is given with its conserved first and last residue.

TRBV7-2,CASSRTGAGANVLTF
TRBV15,CATSRERTGGTSSYEQYF
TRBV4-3,CASSQDFPGTGTDTQYF
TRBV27,CASSYSGIGEKLFF
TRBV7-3,CASSPQGRGRYNEQFF
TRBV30,CAWSFGVYTEAFF
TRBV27,CASSSRLTNTEAFF
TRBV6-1,CASMQSVNYGYTF
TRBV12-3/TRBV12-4,CASRTGTYEQYF
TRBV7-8,CASSLDPGKNTEAFF
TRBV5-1,CASSLGEGSYEQYF
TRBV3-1,CASSKQAAGTGGELAEAFF
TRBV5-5,CASSSYTSGRAYEQFF